The 7 T cell receptor beta chains below were found in one sample sequenced in a study of shared clonotypes between healthy human individuals. Measured with immunoSEQ multiplex PCR; TCRdb has only the in-frame clones, and not every one. The sample carries 740,000 or so clones, roughly 73% recorded once. The source material was memory CD4+ T cells sorted from blood. Subset: CD45RA-negative fraction. These TCRs come from a woman aged 25 to 39 in good health.

The rearrangement links TRBV7-2 to TRBJ2-7; tentative D call: TRBD2 (5 bases). There are 14 residues in the CDR3. V lost 10 bases and J lost 0, with 16 bases in between. Germline V gene data show CDR1 as SGHTA and CDR2 as FQGNSA. The CDR3 nucleotides are TGTGCCATTTCTAGCTATTTGGGCTCCTACGAGCAGTACTTC. Amino acid sequence: CAISSYLGSYEQYF.

This clone appeared a few times. J is TRBJ2-1 and V is TRBV2, with 7 bases matching TRBD1. Per germline, CDR1 SNHLY and CDR2 FYNNEI. This CDR3 spans 13 amino acids. The junction had 5 bases not matched to a gene; V was cut back by 8 bases and J by 4 bases. CDR3 sequence (DNA): TGTGCCAGCGGGGGACAGAGTTACAATGAGCAGTTCTTC. It codes for CASGGQSYNEQFF.

On this clone itself: At the DNA level, this CDR3 is encoded by other sequences in the same sample as well. J is TRBJ1-1 and V is TRBV28, with 8 bases that match TRBD1. Germline CDR1 is MDHEN and CDR2 is SYDVKM. The CDR3 is made up of 14 amino acids. The trim removed 8 bases at V and 1 base at J, leaving 6 bases unmatched. The CDR3 sequence: CASVSGTGNTEAFF. The CDR3 DNA is TGTGCCAGCGTCTCCGGGACAGGGAACACTGAAGCTTTCTTT.

The chain couples TRBV5-6 to TRBJ1-1; possible D gene TRBD1, 5 bases. Germline V CDR1 and CDR2: SGHDT, YYEEEE. This CDR3 is 15 amino acids long. V lost 6 bases, J lost 3 bases, and 18 bases lay in between. CDR3 nucleotides: TGTGCCAGCACCCCCCGTTGGGGCAAGGACACTGAAGCTTTCTTT. Translated: CASTPRWGKDTEAFF.

The chain recombines TRBV30 with TRBJ1-1, with D maybe TRBD1 (5 bases). Germline CDR1 reads GTSNPN; CDR2 reads SVGIG (reference sequence). This CDR3 is 12 amino acids long. The V gene lost 2 bases and the J gene lost 6 bases, with 10 bases spanning the gap. Written as DNA, the CDR3 is TGTGCCTGGAGTCTGGGGGGTGCTGAAGCTTTCTTT. Translating it yields CAWSLGGAEAFF. Based on the CDR3 plus reference TRBV30 and TRBJ1-1, the full variable domain is SQTIHQWPATLVQPVGSPLSLECTVEGTSNPNLYWYRQAAGRGLQLLFYSVGIGQISSEVPQNLSASRPQDRQFILSSKKLLLSDSGFYLCAWSLGGAEAFFGQGTRLTVV.

On this clone itself: Other DNA sequences in the sample encode the same CDR3. The CDR3 protein is CASSLQGTRGYTF. The DNA for the CDR3 is TGTGCCAGCAGTTTACAGGGGACAAGGGGCTACACCTTC. The chain carries TRBV28 and TRBJ1-2, with a weak D call TRBD1 (6 bases). From germline, CDR1 is MDHEN and CDR2 SYDVKM. This CDR3 contains 13 residues. The V and J ends lost 2 bases and 8 bases respectively, with 12 bases between them.

This chain connects TRBV5-1 to TRBJ2-2; no clear D gene. V was shortened by 1 base and J by 6 bases, with 16 bases between the two germline ends. Germline V gives CDR1 SGHRS, CDR2 YFSETQ. The CDR3 has 16 residues. In DNA, the CDR3 is TGCGCCAGCAGCTTGACTCCGGCAGGAGAGCCCGGGGAGCTGTTTTTT. This codes for CASSLTPAGEPGELFF. The full variable domain, with the rest looked up from reference TRBV5-1 and TRBJ2-2, is KAGVTQTPRYLIKTRGQQVTLSCSPISGHRSVSWYQQTPGQGLQFLFEYFSETQRNKGNFPGRFSGRQFSNSRSEMNVSTLELGDSALYLCASSLTPAGEPGELFFGEGSRLTVL.